This entry concerns a single TCR beta chain. Its recognized antigen is unknown. No much larger clone exists at a distance of one base, and base qualities are not known. Library preparation was by RT-PCR. This sample was sequenced with an Illumina HiSeq 2500. TCRdb took the public reads, trimmed them with fastp at Q25, ran MiXCR for clone calling and kept in-frame beta chains. Every entry covers one CDR3 protein and lists the most common genes and DNA from its rows. The sample table holds 400,000 to 550,000 distinct CDR3 sequences, of which about 25% were seen once. The ten most abundant clones make up 1.5% to 2% of the sample. Its CDR3 holds 15 amino acids, cysteine through phenylalanine. Of the read, only the CDR3 DNA is kept; its 45 bases are in frame from base 1. After removal of 0 bases from V and 5 bases from J, the junction retains 4 bases not matched to a gene. The germline V gene provides CDR1 MNHEY and CDR2 SVGAGI.

The data derive from a study of response to subunit inactivated influenza vaccine (dated 2018 in TCRdb). Background for the entire study: The study used deep quantitative T cell receptor repertoire profiling to track responses to a trivalent subunit inactivated influenza vaccine. What the research found in general, with its limitations: The authors proposed that each seasonal influenza vaccination may bring in only a limited number of new T cells.

This clonotype was sampled from a man aged 50-60 years who received an inactivated influenza vaccine. Donor details come from another sample of the same person, matched by shared clones. This sample comprised CD4+ T cells sorted from PBMCs, obtained 5 days after vaccination. This sequence uses TRBV6-5 and TRBJ2-5; TRBD1 fits 9 bases in the junction. At the DNA level, the sequence is TGTGCCAGCAGTTACTCGGGACAGGGAACGGAGACCCAGTACTTC. Its coded protein is CASSYSGQGTETQYF.